The text below deals with one TCR beta chain. Looked up from germline, CDR1 is LGHNA and CDR2 is YSLEER. The CDR3 spans 16 residues. V gave up 4 bases and J gave up 5 bases; unmatched junction bases: 9. These data belong to a study of cytomegalovirus exposure and HLA in healthy donors. Sequencing was performed with immunoSEQ multiplex PCR; in TCRdb, only in-frame clones are kept and a portion is missing. The sample contains 260,000 or so clones, approximately 87% of which appear only once. This receptor was taken from a man aged 18-30 years in good health and CMV-seronegative. The sample was PBMCs. V and J are TRBV4-3 and TRBJ1-4; 8 bases map to TRBD1. CDR3 DNA sequence: TGCGCCAGCAGCCCCTTAGGGACAGGAGGGAATGAAAAACTGTTTTTT. This codes for CASSPLGTGGNEKLFF.